The present entry profiles one T cell receptor (beta chain) with its context. Its antigen is not identified. The data stem from a study of CD8+ T cells in alopecia areata. Notes on the study in general: Among the cells sequenced in scalp samples are also the resident alphabeta T cells of normal skin. Many expanded lesional clones persisted in scalp and blood during tofacitinib treatment.

It was cDNA, reverse transcribed from extracted RNA, that served as the sequencing template. Data came from immunoSEQ multiplex PCR; TCRdb stores just in-frame clones and leaves some out. Of about 160,000 clones listed, 55% to 75% are singletons. Regarding treatment: oral pan-JAK inhibitor, 5-10 mg twice daily. The V gene lost 10 bases and the J gene lost 9 bases, with 16 bases spanning the gap. The CDR3 consists of 12 residues. Germline lookup yields CDR1 ENHRY and CDR2 SYGVKD. This sequence was found in a human donor with alopecia areata. The chain recombines TRBV10-3 with TRBJ2-1; TRBD2 might be the D (6 bases). The sequencing here drew on CD4+ T cells sorted from blood, taken at week 4, from a patient treated with tofacitinib. In DNA form, the CDR3 reads TGTGCCACCACAGGTGGGGGGAGTGAGCAGTTCTTC. Protein sequence: CATTGGGSEQFF.